The 30 T cell receptor beta chains reported below all come from one sample, sequenced in a study of regulatory T cells in long-lasting Graves disease (dated by TCRdb to the early 2020s). The receptor library was made with multiplex PCR. The listed sequencing device is Illumina HiSeq 4000. iRepertoire HTBI primers and Arm-PCR amplification of CDR3 regions were used to construct TCR beta libraries. TCRdb took the public reads, trimmed them with fastp at Q25, ran MiXCR for clone calling and kept in-frame beta chains. CDR3 protein duplicates are merged, each entry listing the most common genes and DNA. The sample yields 600,000 to 800,000 distinct CDR3 sequences; approximately 29% were counted once. 35% to 55% of the sample goes to the ten largest clones. The sample's time point label is to be understood as: persistent/refractory GD, antithyroid drugs over 5 years with positive TRAb. RNA was extracted from PBMCs in TRIzol for both TCR sequencing and RNA sequencing.

The material was peripheral blood mononuclear cells (PBMCs), obtained when the disease was refractory, from a patient treated with antithyroid drugs. Source of these receptors: a female donor with Graves disease.

The rearrangement links TRBV5-6 to TRBJ1-1; no clear D. The V end was cut by 3 bases, the J end by 5 bases, with 8 bases between. CDR1 and CDR2 from the germline V gene are SGHDT and YYEEEE. The CDR3 has 12 residues. CDR3 in DNA: TGTGCCAGCAGCTGGGAGGGAACTGAAGCTTTCTTT. This sequence encodes CASSWEGTEAFF. The full variable domain, rest sourced from reference TRBV5-6 and TRBJ1-1, is DAGVTQSPTHLIKTRGQQVTLRCSPKSGHDTVSWYQQALGQGPQFIFQYYEEEERQRGNFPDRFSGHQFPNYSSELNVNALLLGDSALYLCASSWEGTEAFFGQGTRLTVV.

There are a few counts of this clonotype. The genes are TRBV20-1 and TRBJ2-5, with a possible D match to TRBD1 (6 bases). The CDR3 extends over 13 amino acids. Germline lookup yields CDR1 DFQATT and CDR2 SNEGSKA (reference sequence). V dropped 6 bases and J dropped 1 base, with 12 bases sitting between them. The DNA of the CDR3 is TGCAGTGCCAGCAGGACAGTCCAAGAGACCCAGTACTTC. Residues: CSASRTVQETQYF.

The gene calls are TRBV7-2 and TRBJ1-1; 8 bases are shared with TRBD1. The germline CDR1 and CDR2 sequences are SGHTA and FQGNSA. The CDR3 is made up of 14 amino acids. The CDR3 DNA reads as TGTGCAACCCCGCAGGGGGCGAAGTACACTGAAGCTTTCTTT. This translates into CATPQGAKYTEAFF.

This clonotype turned up a few times. The chain links TRBV6-1 to TRBJ1-2; D unclear. V shed 9 bases and J shed 0 bases, with 11 bases lying between them. The CDR3 consists of 13 residues. Germline V CDR1 and CDR2: MNHNS, SASEGT. The CDR3: CASGEWSNYGYTF. The CDR3 nucleotides read TGTGCCAGTGGGGAGTGGTCTAACTATGGCTACACCTTC.

The chain is built from TRBV20-1 and TRBJ2-7; 8 bases map to TRBD1. V lost 1 base, J lost 5 bases, and 10 bases stayed unmatched. Per germline, CDR1 DFQATT and CDR2 SNEGSKA (reference sequence). This CDR3 has 15 amino acids. The CDR3 spells CSARAARGLTHEQYF. DNA for the CDR3: TGCAGTGCTAGAGCCGCCAGGGGGCTTACCCACGAGCAGTACTTC.

The rearrangement uses TRBV13 and TRBJ1-3; the D gene is possibly TRBD1 (5 bases). The CDR3 extends over 17 amino acids. The germline gives CDR1 PRHDT, CDR2 FYEKMQ (reference sequence). Between the trimmed V and J ends, which lost 4 bases and 0 bases, there was a span of 16 bases. The DNA for the CDR3 is TGTGCCAGCAGCTCCGGACGGGGGACCTACTCTGGAAACACCATATATTTT. Protein product: CASSSGRGTYSGNTIYF. Variable domain in full (rest from reference TRBV13 and TRBJ1-3): AAGVIQSPRHLIKEKRETATLKCYPIPRHDTVYWYQQGPGQDPQFLISFYEKMQSDKGSIPDRFSAQQFSDYHSELNMSSLELGDSALYFCASSSGRGTYSGNTIYFGEGSWLTVV.

V gene TRBV20-1 combines with J gene TRBJ1-2, with unresolved D. The CDR3 is made up of 15 amino acids. From germline, CDR1 is DFQATT and CDR2 SNEGSKA (reference sequence). The V end was cut by 0 bases, the J end by 2 bases, with 13 bases between. The CDR3 sequence: CSARDRQVGNYGYTF. CDR3 nucleotide sequence: TGCAGTGCTAGAGATCGGCAGGTTGGAAACTATGGCTACACCTTC.

There are many counts of this clonotype. The chain combines TRBV2 with TRBJ2-5, with 7 bases aligning to TRBD1. V lost 5 bases to trimming and J lost 5 bases; unmatched junction nucleotides: 8. The germline V gene has CDR1 SNHLY and CDR2 FYNNEI. This CDR3 has 14 residues. The CDR3 here is CASSSRQGTETQYF. The DNA for the CDR3 is TGTGCCAGCAGTTCCCGACAGGGAACGGAGACCCAGTACTTC.

In regard to this clonotype: A much larger clonotype is one base distant, so this may be a read error. The V call is TRBV2, the J call TRBJ1-6, with D possibly matching TRBD1 (5 bases). This CDR3 is built from 12 residues. From germline, CDR1 is SNHLY and CDR2 FYNNEI. V gave up 2 bases and J gave up 18 bases, with 14 bases separating them. The CDR3, as DNA: TGTGCCAGCAGTGAAAGGGGAGGATCCCCCCACTTT. It codes for CASSERGGSPHF.

This clonotype was picked up many times. The chain recombines TRBV12-3 or TRBV12-4 with TRBJ1-5; D remains unclear. This CDR3 is built from 14 residues. V shed 6 bases and J shed 14 bases, with 23 bases lying between them. CDR3 protein: CASSPSEVPVLEHF. The CDR3 bases are TGTGCCAGCAGCCCTTCCGAGGTTCCCGTTTTAGAGCATTTT.

The V and J genes are TRBV12-5 and TRBJ2-7; TRBD1 matches at 11 bases. Germline-derived CDR1 and CDR2 are LGHNT and FRNRAP. The V gene end was trimmed by 6 bases and the J gene end by 4 bases; junction bases not matched to a gene: 8. The CDR3 length is 15 residues. The CDR3 nucleotides are TGTGCTAGTGGCTCCGGACAGGGGGCTCGATACGAGCAGTACTTC. Translation: CASGSGQGARYEQYF. The full variable domain, rest sourced from reference TRBV12-5 and TRBJ2-7, is DARVTQTPRHKVTEMGQEVTMRCQPILGHNTVFWYRQTMMQGLELLAYFRNRAPLDDSGMPKDRFSAEMPDATLATLKIQPSEPRDSAVYFCASGSGQGARYEQYFGPGTRLTVT.

This clonotype occurred a few times. This chain joins TRBV27 and TRBJ1-1, with a tentative D call TRBD1 (5 bases). CDR1 and CDR2 (germline): MNHEY, SMNVEV (reference sequence). CDR3 length: 14 amino acids. The V gene lost 4 bases and the J gene lost 11 bases, with 20 bases spanning the gap. In DNA, the CDR3 is TGTGCCAGCAGTTCCGCGGGGGGACCAGCGTGGGCTTTCTTT. As protein: CASSSAGGPAWAFF.

This sequence joins TRBV27 and TRBJ2-7, with 7 bases that match TRBD1. The trim removed 6 bases at V and 5 bases at J, leaving 13 bases unmatched. CDR1 MNHEY and CDR2 SMNVEV come from the germline V gene (reference sequence). The CDR3 totals 15 residues. CDR3 nucleotides: TGTGCCAGCAGCTACCAAAGCAGGGGGAACCACGAGCAGTACTTC. Protein sequence: CASSYQSRGNHEQYF.

This clonotype was detected a few times. The rearrangement links TRBV19 to TRBJ2-7; 11 bases match TRBD1. Germline V gives CDR1 LNHDA, CDR2 SQIVND (reference sequence). The V gene end was trimmed by 4 bases and the J gene end by 6 bases; junction bases not matched to a gene: 5. The CDR3 has 14 amino acids. CDR3 sequence: CASSTGQGASEQYF. The CDR3 DNA is TGTGCCAGTAGTACTGGACAGGGGGCATCCGAGCAGTACTTC.

The chain has TRBV29-1 and TRBJ1-1; no clear D. CDR3 length: 12 residues. V was clipped by 4 bases and J by 2 bases, with 8 bases between them. Germline V lookup: CDR1 SQVTM, CDR2 ANQGSEA. This CDR3 is CSVVIVNTEAFF. Here the CDR3 DNA reads TGCAGCGTTGTTATCGTAAACACTGAAGCTTTCTTT.

The chain employs TRBV19 and TRBJ2-1; TRBD2 matches 13 bases. J gave up 9 bases and V 3 bases, and 5 bases lay outside the gene matches. Germline V gene lookup returns CDR1 LNHDA and CDR2 SQIVND (reference sequence). This CDR3 comprises 15 residues. The CDR3 spells CASSITSGRATEQFF. In DNA form, the CDR3 reads TGTGCCAGTAGTATTACTAGCGGGAGGGCCACTGAGCAGTTCTTC.

This clonotype has a count of ten or more. DNA of the CDR3: TGTGCCAGCAGCTTAGCAGGGGGCGAAAAGCCCCAGCATTTT. Its translation is CASSLAGGEKPQHF. The J gene is TRBJ1-5, the V gene TRBV7-2, with 7 nucleotides matching TRBD1. The V and J ends lost 0 bases and 8 bases, in that order; junction bases with no gene match: 4. Germline CDR1 and CDR2: SGHTA and FQGNSA. The CDR3 consists of 14 residues.

V usage is TRBV20-1 and J usage is TRBJ2-5; D unresolved. The CDR3 contains 14 residues. Trimming stripped 0 bases from V and 4 bases from J, with 12 bases between. Germline loops: CDR1 DFQATT, CDR2 SNEGSKA (reference sequence). The CDR3 DNA is TGCAGTGCTAGAGACGGTAGCCGGGCAGAGACCCAGTACTTC. Translation gives CSARDGSRAETQYF.

This clonotype was seen repeatedly, ten times or more. The chain combines TRBV28 with TRBJ1-2; perhaps TRBD1 as D (6 bases). The length of the CDR3 is 13 residues. Germline V gene sequence: CDR1 MDHEN, CDR2 SYDVKM. V lost 6 bases to trimming and J lost 7 bases, with 15 bases between them. The CDR3 here is CASRKTGTSGYTF. The DNA of the CDR3 is TGTGCCAGCAGGAAAACCGGGACAAGTGGCTACACCTTC.

This rearrangement joins TRBV10-3 to TRBJ1-5; the D is unclear. V was clipped by 2 bases and J by 4 bases, with 9 bases between them. The germline gives CDR1 ENHRY, CDR2 SYGVKD. The length of the CDR3 is 14 residues. CDR3: CAISEVGGNQPQHF. DNA of the CDR3: TGTGCCATCAGTGAGGTCGGTGGGAATCAGCCCCAGCATTTT.

In its sample, this clonotype was seen a few times. This rearrangement joins TRBV20-1 to TRBJ1-6, with 7 bases fitting TRBD1. Trimming at V came to 2 bases and at J to 7 bases, leaving 14 bases not matched to a gene. This CDR3 has 17 residues. CDR1 and CDR2 from the germline V gene are DFQATT and SNEGSKA (reference sequence). The CDR3 protein is CSARSRDSGTENSPLHF. CDR3 DNA sequence: TGCAGTGCTAGATCCCGAGATTCGGGGACAGAAAATTCACCCCTCCACTTT.

A word on this clonotype: The junction does not match germline at one end; this may be a read error. The V gene is TRBV6-5, the J gene TRBJ1-2; perhaps TRBD1 as D (5 bases). This CDR3 spans 16 amino acids. Germline V lookup: CDR1 MNHEY, CDR2 SVGAGI. The CDR3: CASSYSSGTPNFGYTF. The CDR3 DNA reads as TGTGCCAGCAGTTACTCGTCAGGGACCCCAAACTTTGGCTACACCTTC.

The J gene is TRBJ1-5, the V gene TRBV4-1; no reliable D call. The CDR3 is 15 amino acids. V lost 1 base and J 7 bases, leaving 14 bases between the germline ends. Germline V gene sequence: CDR1 MGHRA, CDR2 YSYEKL. The CDR3 loop is CASSQGGEGGQPQHF. The CDR3 DNA follows: TGCGCCAGCAGCCAAGGGGGAGAAGGAGGCCAGCCCCAGCATTTT.

This clonotype was found many times. V is TRBV3-1 and J is TRBJ2-5; 15 bases are a match to TRBD2. CDR3 length equals 17 residues. V was clipped by 2 bases and J by 5 bases; unmatched bases: 6. Germline assignment: CDR1 LGHDT and CDR2 YNNKEL (reference sequence). In nucleotides, the CDR3 is TGTGCCAGCAGCCAACCGGGACTAGCGGGAGGTGGGGAGACCCAGTACTTC. Translating it yields CASSQPGLAGGGETQYF.

The V and J genes are TRBV18 and TRBJ1-2; D possibly corresponds to TRBD1 (5 bases). In germline, CDR1 is KGHSH, CDR2 LQKENI. V was shortened by 1 base and J by 4 bases, with 19 bases between the two germline ends. This CDR3 spans 17 amino acids. The CDR3 protein is CASSPRNPQLGVYGYTF. CDR3 nucleotides: TGTGCCAGCTCACCACGTAACCCCCAATTAGGGGTCTATGGCTACACCTTC.

With regard to this clonotype: A clone one base away is much larger, so this may be a read error. The chain is built from TRBV27 and TRBJ2-4; D may be TRBD1 (6 bases). The CDR3 runs to 17 residues. The germline CDR1 and CDR2 sequences are MNHEY and SMNVEV (reference sequence). DNA for the CDR3: TGTGCCAGCGGTTTATCGGTGGCAGGGGTAGCCAAAAACATTCAGTACTTC. Residues: CASGLSVAGVAKNIQYF.

J is TRBJ2-6 and V is TRBV3-1; unclear D gene. The ends were cut back, 3 bases at V and 4 bases at J, with 10 bases in the middle. CDR3 size: 15 residues. The germline CDR1 and CDR2 sequences are LGHDT and YNNKEL (reference sequence). The CDR3 here is CASSHRVPGANVLTF. In nucleotides, the CDR3 is TGTGCCAGCAGCCATCGAGTTCCCGGGGCCAACGTCCTGACTTTC.

This clonotype came up a few times. This chain uses TRBV28 with TRBJ1-3; possible D gene TRBD1, 5 bases. The germline V gene encodes CDR1 MDHEN and CDR2 SYDVKM. The CDR3 has 14 residues. V lost 6 bases, J lost 4 bases, and 13 bases lay in between. CDR3 amino acids: CASSLLGRGNTIYF. The CDR3 DNA reads as TGTGCCAGCAGCTTGCTGGGGCGCGGAAACACCATATATTTT.

This chain uses TRBV15 with TRBJ1-5; maybe TRBD1 (5 bases). V was pared by 5 bases and J by 4 bases, with 12 bases between. Germline-derived CDR1 and CDR2 are LNHNV and YYDKDF (reference sequence). This CDR3 is 14 amino acids long. The CDR3 nucleotides read TGTGCCACCAGCGCCGGCAGGGAGAATCAGCCCCAGCATTTT. Its protein is CATSAGRENQPQHF.

V gene TRBV7-6 combines with J gene TRBJ2-7, with 7 positions matching TRBD1. The CDR3 is 14 residues long. Germline lookup yields CDR1 SGHVS and CDR2 FNYEAQ. Trimming cost V 5 bases and J 5 bases; bases outside gene matches: 9. The CDR3 coding sequence is TGTGCCAGCAGCGCCTTCCGGGACAGTCACGAGCAGTACTTC. Residues: CASSAFRDSHEQYF.